Listed below are T cell receptor beta chains from one sample, sequenced in a study of T cell responses to AZD1222 COVID-19 vaccine. TCRdb's copy holds only in-frame clones and misses some; the assay was immunoSEQ multiplex PCR. This sample has over 150,000 clones; about 83% occur once, and the top ten carry roughly 1.1%. Sequences were derived from peripheral blood, sampled 28 days after the second AZD1222 dose. The receptors shown here come from an adult who received the AZD1222 COVID-19 vaccine. Both conserved end residues are part of each CDR3. D genes are given only for firm matches. Clone size is not always given. Where it is, it says once, few, many or a class for expanded clones.

d_call: -; clone_size: -; j_call: TRBJ2-7; v_call: TRBV3-1/TRBV3-2; cdr3_length: 14; cdr3_nt: TGTGCCAGCAGCCACGCCCTCTTAGTCTACGAGCAGTACTTC; cdr3_aa: CASSHALLVYEQYF
d_call: TRBD1; clone_size: -; j_call: TRBJ1-6; v_call: TRBV2; cdr3_length: 14; cdr3_nt: TGTGCCAGTTGGACAGGGGGATATAATTCACCCCTCCACTTT; cdr3_aa: CASWTGGYNSPLHF
d_call: TRBD1; clone_size: -; j_call: TRBJ1-1; v_call: TRBV6-5; cdr3_length: 14; cdr3_nt: TGTGCCAGCAGTCTCGGGACAGGGGGAACTGAAGCTTTCTTT; cdr3_aa: CASSLGTGGTEAFF
d_call: -; clone_size: -; j_call: TRBJ2-2; v_call: TRBV4-2; cdr3_length: 13; cdr3_nt: TGTGCCAGCAGCCCCGCAGGGACCGGGGAGCTGTTTTTT; cdr3_aa: CASSPAGTGELFF
d_call: -; clone_size: -; j_call: TRBJ1-1; v_call: TRBV12-3/TRBV12-4; cdr3_length: 13; cdr3_nt: TGTGCCAGCAGCTCCCAGCCGGGCACTGAAGCTTTCTTT; cdr3_aa: CASSSQPGTEAFF
d_call: -; clone_size: -; j_call: TRBJ2-2; v_call: TRBV29-1; cdr3_length: 12; cdr3_nt: TGCAGCGTCCAGGGGGGATCCGGGGAGCTGTTTTTT; cdr3_aa: CSVQGGSGELFF
d_call: TRBD1; clone_size: -; j_call: TRBJ2-5; v_call: TRBV11-2; cdr3_length: 13; cdr3_nt: TGTGCCAGCAGCCCCGGACAGGGAGAGACCCAGTACTTC; cdr3_aa: CASSPGQGETQYF
d_call: -; clone_size: -; j_call: TRBJ1-1; v_call: TRBV29-1; cdr3_length: 14; cdr3_nt: TGCAGCGCTGTCCCAAGGGGCGCGAACACTGAAGCTTTCTTT; cdr3_aa: CSAVPRGANTEAFF
d_call: TRBD1; clone_size: -; j_call: TRBJ2-7; v_call: TRBV5-5; cdr3_length: 14; cdr3_nt: TGTGCCAGCAGCACCCTTGACAGGGTTTACGAGCAGTACTTC; cdr3_aa: CASSTLDRVYEQYF
d_call: -; clone_size: -; j_call: TRBJ2-3; v_call: TRBV6-2/TRBV6-3; cdr3_length: 15; cdr3_nt: TGTGCCAGCAGTTACGCCTCGGGGGGCGCAGATACGCAGTATTTT; cdr3_aa: CASSYASGGADTQYF
d_call: TRBD1; clone_size: -; j_call: TRBJ2-2; v_call: TRBV6-5; cdr3_length: 15; cdr3_nt: TGTGCCAGCACTACGGGACAGGGGGACACCGGGGAGCTGTTTTTT; cdr3_aa: CASTTGQGDTGELFF
d_call: TRBD1; clone_size: -; j_call: TRBJ1-1; v_call: TRBV19; cdr3_length: 14; cdr3_nt: TGTGCCAGTACCTGGACAGGGAAGGCTACTGAAGCTTTCTTT; cdr3_aa: CASTWTGKATEAFF
d_call: -; clone_size: -; j_call: TRBJ2-2; v_call: TRBV2; cdr3_length: 14; cdr3_nt: TGTGCCAGCAGGGGTGACGCGAACACCGGGGAGCTGTTTTTT; cdr3_aa: CASRGDANTGELFF
d_call: -; clone_size: -; j_call: TRBJ2-5; v_call: TRBV6-2/TRBV6-3; cdr3_length: 12; cdr3_nt: TGTGCCAGCAGTTTAGCGGTAGGGACCCAGTACTTC; cdr3_aa: CASSLAVGTQYF
d_call: TRBD2; clone_size: -; j_call: TRBJ2-5; v_call: TRBV7-2; cdr3_length: 13; cdr3_nt: TGTGCCAGCAGCTCCCCCGGGAGGGAGACCCAGTACTTC; cdr3_aa: CASSSPGRETQYF
d_call: -; clone_size: -; j_call: TRBJ1-4; v_call: TRBV7-9; cdr3_length: 11; cdr3_nt: TGTGCCAGCAGCTGGGAAGAAAAACTGTTTTTT; cdr3_aa: CASSWEEKLFF
d_call: TRBD1; clone_size: -; j_call: TRBJ2-7; v_call: TRBV23-1; cdr3_length: 16; cdr3_nt: TGCGCCAGCAGTCCGGGCCTTGGGACAGGGGATTACGAGCAGTACTTC; cdr3_aa: CASSPGLGTGDYEQYF
d_call: TRBD1; clone_size: -; j_call: TRBJ2-2; v_call: TRBV19; cdr3_length: 12; cdr3_nt: TGTGCCAGTGAACAGGGGGCCGGGGAGCTGTTTTTT; cdr3_aa: CASEQGAGELFF
d_call: -; clone_size: -; j_call: TRBJ2-5; v_call: TRBV10-2; cdr3_length: 13; cdr3_nt: TGCGCCAGCAGTGTGGCCCGCCAAGAGACCCAGTACTTC; cdr3_aa: CASSVARQETQYF
d_call: -; clone_size: -; j_call: TRBJ1-1; v_call: TRBV29-1; cdr3_length: 15; cdr3_nt: TGCAGCGTTGAAGGTGTCCAGGGCCAGGGGACTGAAGCTTTCTTT; cdr3_aa: CSVEGVQGQGTEAFF
d_call: -; clone_size: -; j_call: TRBJ2-7; v_call: TRBV6-6; cdr3_length: 14; cdr3_nt: TGTGCCAGCAGTCCTATGACAGCCACCTACGAGCAGTACTTC; cdr3_aa: CASSPMTATYEQYF
d_call: -; clone_size: -; j_call: TRBJ1-5; v_call: TRBV4-3; cdr3_length: 14; cdr3_nt: TGCGCCAGCAGCCAAGAGTACGAGAATCAGCCCCAGCATTTT; cdr3_aa: CASSQEYENQPQHF
d_call: TRBD1; clone_size: once; j_call: TRBJ1-2; v_call: TRBV6-5; cdr3_length: 14; cdr3_nt: TGTGCCAGCAGGAGGACAGGGGAACGCTATGGCTACACCTTC; cdr3_aa: CASRRTGERYGYTF
d_call: TRBD1; clone_size: -; j_call: TRBJ2-3; v_call: TRBV19; cdr3_length: 15; cdr3_nt: TGTGCCAGTAGTATTGTCCAGGGGGGCACAGATACGCAGTATTTT; cdr3_aa: CASSIVQGGTDTQYF